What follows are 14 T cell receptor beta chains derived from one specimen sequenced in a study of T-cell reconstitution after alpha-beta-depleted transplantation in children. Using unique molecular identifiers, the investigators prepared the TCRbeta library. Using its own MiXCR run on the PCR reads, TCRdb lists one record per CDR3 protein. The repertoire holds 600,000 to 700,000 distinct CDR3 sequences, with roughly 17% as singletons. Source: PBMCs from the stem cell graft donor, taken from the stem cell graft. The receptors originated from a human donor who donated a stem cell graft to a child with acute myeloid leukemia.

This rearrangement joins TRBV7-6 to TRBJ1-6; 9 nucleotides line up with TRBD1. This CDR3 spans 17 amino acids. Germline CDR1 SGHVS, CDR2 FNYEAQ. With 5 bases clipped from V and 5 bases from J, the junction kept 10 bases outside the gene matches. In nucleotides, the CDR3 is TGTGCCAGCAGCGCGGGACAGGGCCTTGCGGATAATTCACCCCTCCACTTT. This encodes CASSAGQGLADNSPLHF.

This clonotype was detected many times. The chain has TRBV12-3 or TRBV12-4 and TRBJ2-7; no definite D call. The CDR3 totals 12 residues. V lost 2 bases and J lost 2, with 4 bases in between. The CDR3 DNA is TGTGCCAGCAGTTTAATCACCTACGAGCAGTACTTC. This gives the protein CASSLITYEQYF.

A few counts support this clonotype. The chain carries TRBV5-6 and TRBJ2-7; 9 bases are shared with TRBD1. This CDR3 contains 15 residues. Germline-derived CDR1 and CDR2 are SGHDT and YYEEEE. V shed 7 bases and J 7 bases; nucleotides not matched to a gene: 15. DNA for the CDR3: TGTGCCAGCCACATCTCGACAGGGGGTGGAACGGAGCAGTACTTC. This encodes CASHISTGGGTEQYF.

CDR3 DNA sequence: TGTGCCAGCAGTCGACAGGGAGAAAACATTCAGTACTTC. The encoded protein is CASSRQGENIQYF. The rearrangement joins TRBV6-1 to TRBJ2-4, with 7 bases that match TRBD1. The junction had 3 bases not matched to a gene; V was cut back by 5 bases and J by 5 bases. The CDR3 is made up of 13 amino acids. Germline assignment: CDR1 MNHNS and CDR2 SASEGT.

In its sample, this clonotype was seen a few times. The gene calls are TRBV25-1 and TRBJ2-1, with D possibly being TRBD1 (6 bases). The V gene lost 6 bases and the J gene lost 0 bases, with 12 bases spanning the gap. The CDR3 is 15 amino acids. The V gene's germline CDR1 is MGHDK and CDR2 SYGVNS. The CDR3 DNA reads TGTGCCAGCAGCCCTGGACAGTACTCCTACAATGAGCAGTTCTTC. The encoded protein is CASSPGQYSYNEQFF. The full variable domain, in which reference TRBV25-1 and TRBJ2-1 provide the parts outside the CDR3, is EADIYQTPRYLVIGTGKKITLECSQTMGHDKMYWYQQDPGMELHLIHYSYGVNSTEKGDLSSESTVSRIRTEHFPLTLESARPSHTSQYLCASSPGQYSYNEQFFGPGTRLTVL.

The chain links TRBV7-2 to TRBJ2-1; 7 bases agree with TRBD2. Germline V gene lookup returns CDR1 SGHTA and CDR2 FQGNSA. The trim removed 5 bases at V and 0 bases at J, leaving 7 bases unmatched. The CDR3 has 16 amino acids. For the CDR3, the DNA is TGTGCCAGCAGCCGGACGGGGACTAACTCCTACAATGAGCAGTTCTTC. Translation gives CASSRTGTNSYNEQFF.

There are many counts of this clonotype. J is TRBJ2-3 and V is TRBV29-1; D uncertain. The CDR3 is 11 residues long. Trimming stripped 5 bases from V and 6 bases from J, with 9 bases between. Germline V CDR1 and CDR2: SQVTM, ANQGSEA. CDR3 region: CSVLRQDTQYF. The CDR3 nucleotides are TGCAGCGTTTTACGGCAGGATACGCAGTATTTT.

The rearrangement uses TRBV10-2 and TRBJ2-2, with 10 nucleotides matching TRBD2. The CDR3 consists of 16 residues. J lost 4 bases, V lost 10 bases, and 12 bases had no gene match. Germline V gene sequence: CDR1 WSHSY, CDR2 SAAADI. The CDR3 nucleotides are TGCGCCACGGGGGGTAGCGGGGGGCCAGGCACCGGGGAGCTGTTTTTT. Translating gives CATGGSGGPGTGELFF.

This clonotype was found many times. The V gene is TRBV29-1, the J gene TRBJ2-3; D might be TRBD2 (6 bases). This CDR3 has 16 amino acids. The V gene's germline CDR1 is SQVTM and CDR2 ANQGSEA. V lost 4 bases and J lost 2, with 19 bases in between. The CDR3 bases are TGCAGCGTTGGGGGGGATAAGTTCGGGGCCACAGATACGCAGTATTTT. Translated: CSVGGDKFGATDTQYF.

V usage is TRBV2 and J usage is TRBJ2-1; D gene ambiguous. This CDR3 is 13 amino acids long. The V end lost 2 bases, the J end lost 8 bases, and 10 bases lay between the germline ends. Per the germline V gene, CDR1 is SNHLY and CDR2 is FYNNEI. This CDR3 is CASSEMGHDEQFF. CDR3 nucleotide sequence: TGTGCCAGCAGTGAAATGGGTCACGATGAGCAGTTCTTC.

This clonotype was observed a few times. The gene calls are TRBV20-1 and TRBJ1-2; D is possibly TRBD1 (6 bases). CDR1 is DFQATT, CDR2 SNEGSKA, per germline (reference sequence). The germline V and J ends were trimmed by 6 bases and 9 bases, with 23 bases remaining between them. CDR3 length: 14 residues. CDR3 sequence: CSADGIDRTSRYTF. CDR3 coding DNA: TGCAGTGCAGACGGAATTGACAGGACCTCACGCTACACCTTC.

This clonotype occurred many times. CDR3 bases: TGTGCCAGCAGCGTAGGGGCAGGGGGCGATGAGCAGTTCTTC. It specifies CASSVGAGGDEQFF. The V call is TRBV9, the J call TRBJ2-1, with 8 bases aligning to TRBD1. The CDR3 covers 14 residues. J was trimmed by 8 bases and V by 0 bases; bases with no gene match: 4. Germline V gene lookup returns CDR1 SGDLS and CDR2 YYNGEE.

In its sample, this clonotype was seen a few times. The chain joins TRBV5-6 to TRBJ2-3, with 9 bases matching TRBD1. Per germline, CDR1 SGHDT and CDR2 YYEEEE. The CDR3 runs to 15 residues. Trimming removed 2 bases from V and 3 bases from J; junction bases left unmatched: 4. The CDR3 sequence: CASSFLGQGTDTQYF. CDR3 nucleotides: TGTGCCAGCAGCTTTCTAGGACAGGGGACAGATACGCAGTATTTT. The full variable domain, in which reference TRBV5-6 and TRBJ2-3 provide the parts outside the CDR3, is DAGVTQSPTHLIKTRGQQVTLRCSPKSGHDTVSWYQQALGQGPQFIFQYYEEEERQRGNFPDRFSGHQFPNYSSELNVNALLLGDSALYLCASSFLGQGTDTQYFGPGTRLTVL.

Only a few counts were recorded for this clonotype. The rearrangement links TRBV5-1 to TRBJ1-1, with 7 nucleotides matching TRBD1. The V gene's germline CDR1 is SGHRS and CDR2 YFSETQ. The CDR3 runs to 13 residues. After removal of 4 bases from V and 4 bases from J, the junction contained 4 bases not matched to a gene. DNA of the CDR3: TGCGCCAGCAGCCCAGGGGGGAGCACTGAAGCTTTCTTT. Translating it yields CASSPGGSTEAFF.